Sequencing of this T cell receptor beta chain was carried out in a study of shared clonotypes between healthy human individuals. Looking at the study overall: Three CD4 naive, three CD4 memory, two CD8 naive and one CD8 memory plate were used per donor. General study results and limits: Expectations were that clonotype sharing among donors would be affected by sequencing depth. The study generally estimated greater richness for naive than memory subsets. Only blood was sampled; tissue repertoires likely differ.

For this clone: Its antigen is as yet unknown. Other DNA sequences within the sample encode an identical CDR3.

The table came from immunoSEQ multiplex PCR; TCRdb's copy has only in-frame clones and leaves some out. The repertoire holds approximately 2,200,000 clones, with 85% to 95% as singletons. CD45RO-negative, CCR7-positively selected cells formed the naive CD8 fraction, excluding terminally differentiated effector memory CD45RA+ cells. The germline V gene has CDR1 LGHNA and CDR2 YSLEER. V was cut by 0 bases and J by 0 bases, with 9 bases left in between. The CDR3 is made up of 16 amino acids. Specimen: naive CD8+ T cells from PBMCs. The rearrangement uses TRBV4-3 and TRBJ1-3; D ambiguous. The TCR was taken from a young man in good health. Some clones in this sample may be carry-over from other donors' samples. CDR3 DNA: TGCGCCAGCAGCCAAGACCTCGGGAGCTCTGGAAACACCATATATTTT. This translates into CASSQDLGSSGNTIYF.